This entry describes one T cell receptor (beta chain). Its antigen is as yet unknown. This sample stems from a study of graft-versus-host responses after intestinal transplantation. This CDR3 has 14 residues. The V end lost 9 bases, the J end lost 2 bases, and 16 bases lay between the germline ends. Germline CDR1 reads SGHNT; CDR2 reads YYREEE (reference sequence). Study findings and constraints: GvH clones surfaced in recipient marrow, some emerging earlier in ileum or blood. Across patients carrying graft-donor T cell macrochimerism, allografts held high graft-versus-host to host-versus-graft clonal ratios.

The assay was immunoSEQ multiplex PCR, and TCRdb's table has in-frame clones only and misses some. This table holds roughly 120,000 clones, about 93% found once. The sequencing used unstimulated CD4+ T cells sorted from spleen or lymph node cells, collected before intestinal transplant. V usage is TRBV5-4 and J usage is TRBJ2-3; possibly TRBD2 for D (6 bases). This clonotype was sampled from a human donor who received an intestinal transplant. CDR3 in amino acids: CAIGLAASTDTQYF. As DNA, the CDR3 is TGTGCCATCGGATTAGCGGCTTCCACAGATACGCAGTATTTT.